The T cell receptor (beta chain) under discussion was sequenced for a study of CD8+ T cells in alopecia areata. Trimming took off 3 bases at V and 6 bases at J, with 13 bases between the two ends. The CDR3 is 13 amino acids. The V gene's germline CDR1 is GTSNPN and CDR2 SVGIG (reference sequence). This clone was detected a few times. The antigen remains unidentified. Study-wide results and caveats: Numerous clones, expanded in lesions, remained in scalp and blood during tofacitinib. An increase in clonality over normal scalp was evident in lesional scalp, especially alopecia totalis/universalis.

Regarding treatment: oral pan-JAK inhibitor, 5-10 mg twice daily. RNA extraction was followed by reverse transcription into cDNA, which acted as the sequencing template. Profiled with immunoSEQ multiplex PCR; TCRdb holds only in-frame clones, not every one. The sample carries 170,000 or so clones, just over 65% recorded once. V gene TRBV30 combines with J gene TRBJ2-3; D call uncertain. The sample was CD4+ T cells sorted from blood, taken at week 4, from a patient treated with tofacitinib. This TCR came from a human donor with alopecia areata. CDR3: CAWSAGRADTQYF. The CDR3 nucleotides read TGTGCCTGGAGCGCCGGACGGGCGGATACGCAGTATTTT.